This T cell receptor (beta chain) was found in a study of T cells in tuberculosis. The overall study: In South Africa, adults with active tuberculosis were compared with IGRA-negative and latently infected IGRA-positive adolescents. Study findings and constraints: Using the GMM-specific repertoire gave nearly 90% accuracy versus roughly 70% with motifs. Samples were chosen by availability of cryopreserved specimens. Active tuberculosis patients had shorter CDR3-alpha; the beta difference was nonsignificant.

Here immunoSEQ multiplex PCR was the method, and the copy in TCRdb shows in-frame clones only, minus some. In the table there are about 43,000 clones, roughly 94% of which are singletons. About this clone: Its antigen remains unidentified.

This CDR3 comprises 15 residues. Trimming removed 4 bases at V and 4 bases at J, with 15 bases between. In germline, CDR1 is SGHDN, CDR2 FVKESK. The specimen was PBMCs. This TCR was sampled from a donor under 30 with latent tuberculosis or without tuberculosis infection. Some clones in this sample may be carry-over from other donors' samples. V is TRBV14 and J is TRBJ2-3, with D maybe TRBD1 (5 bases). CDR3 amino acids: CASSPRDRFADTQYF. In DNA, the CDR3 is TGTGCCAGCAGCCCTCGAGACAGATTTGCAGATACGCAGTATTTT.